The subject of this entry is one TCR beta chain. Its antigen is as yet unknown. This specimen belongs to a study of vaccination effects on CD4 cells after COVID-19. Generated by immunoSEQ multiplex PCR, the TCRdb table keeps only in-frame clones and is missing some. The sample lists nearly 45,000 clones; approximately 81% were seen once. Sequencing in the ViraFEST assay came after antigen-specific CD4+ T cells had been expanded with viral peptide pools, which were used to stimulate PBMC. Culture lasted approximately 10 days before CD4+ T cell isolation. Between March and December 2020, the person had a SARS-CoV-2 infection that PCR confirmed. Germline loops: CDR1 SGHTA, CDR2 FQGNSA. This CDR3 is 14 amino acids long. Trimming left V 3 bases short and J 0 bases short, with 5 bases between.

Source: CD4+ T cells from PBMCs cultured with a peptide pool, taken before COVID-19 vaccination. This TCR came from a human donor who had a prior SARS-CoV-2 infection. This rearrangement joins TRBV7-2 to TRBJ1-4; D remains unclear. The CDR3 nucleotides are TGTGCCAGCAGCTTGGAATCAACTAATGAAAAACTGTTTTTT. Protein: CASSLESTNEKLFF.